This is a list of T cell receptor beta chains from one sample in a study of cytomegalovirus exposure and HLA in healthy donors. This table comes from immunoSEQ multiplex PCR, and its TCRdb copy is limited to in-frame clones, with some not included. This table holds more than 40,000 clones. Sequencing was performed on PBMCs. These receptor sequences come from a male donor in good health and CMV-seronegative. The CDR3 runs from the conserved cysteine through the conserved F or W. A D gene is named only where the DNA matches it firmly. The size of a clone is reported for some rows only, either as once, few or many, or as a class for expanded clones.

d_call | j_call | clone_size | v_call | cdr3_aa | cdr3_nt
- | TRBJ1-6 | - | TRBV4-3 | CASSQDRGDSPLHF | TGCGCCAGCAGCCAAGATCGCGGGGACTCACCCCTCCACTTT
TRBD2 | TRBJ2-5 | - | TRBV9 | CASSVGLAGAGGETQYF | TGTGCCAGCAGCGTAGGTCTAGCGGGGGCCGGGGGGGAGACCCAGTACTTC
- | TRBJ1-6 | - | TRBV6-1 | CASSEGVQGSPLHF | TGTGCCAGCAGTGAAGGTGTGCAGGGTTCACCCCTCCACTTT
TRBD1 | TRBJ1-4 | - | TRBV6-6 | CASSYDRGREKLFF | TGTGCCAGCAGTTACGACAGGGGGCGCGAAAAACTGTTTTTT
- | TRBJ2-2 | - | TRBV5-1 | CASSYLQAMNTGELFF | TGCGCCAGCAGCTACCTGCAGGCGATGAACACCGGGGAGCTGTTTTTT
TRBD1 | TRBJ2-7 | - | TRBV10-3 | CAISPRDRGYEQYF | TGTGCCATCAGCCCCCGGGACAGGGGATACGAGCAGTACTTC
TRBD1 | TRBJ1-4 | - | TRBV29-1 | CSVGTGGRNEKLFF | TGCAGCGTTGGAACAGGGGGCAGGAATGAAAAACTGTTTTTT
- | TRBJ2-7 | - | TRBV6-5 | CASSYRDTSVDEQYF | TGTGCCAGCAGTTACCGGGATACATCTGTCGACGAGCAGTACTTC
TRBD1 | TRBJ1-2 | - | TRBV5-1 | CASSLTGGADYGYTF | TGCGCCAGCAGCTTAACAGGGGGCGCTGACTATGGCTACACCTTC
TRBD2 | TRBJ2-3 | - | TRBV6-4 | CASSAMLGGSTDTQYF | TGTGCCAGCAGTGCTATGTTGGGGGGGAGCACAGATACGCAGTATTTT
- | TRBJ2-2 | - | TRBV7-7 | CASSLDRSRTGELFF | TGTGCTAGCAGCTTGGACAGATCGAGGACCGGGGAGCTGTTTTTT
TRBD1 | TRBJ1-1 | - | TRBV7-3 | CASSLGTGSTEAFF | TGTGCCAGCAGCTTAGGGACAGGGAGCACTGAAGCTTTCTTT
TRBD2 | TRBJ2-3 | - | TRBV4-2 | CASSQAQLAGGQDTQYF | TGTGCCAGCAGCCAAGCCCAGCTAGCGGGGGGGCAAGATACGCAGTATTTT
- | TRBJ1-5 | - | TRBV19 | CASSGQSSNQPQHF | TGTGCCAGTAGTGGACAGTCAAGCAATCAGCCCCAGCATTTT
- | TRBJ1-3 | - | TRBV5-4 | CASSSRGSSGNTIYF | TGTGCCAGCAGCTCCCGGGGGAGCTCTGGAAACACCATATATTTT
- | TRBJ1-4 | - | TRBV27 | CASTPLGAGQGKLFF | TGTGCCAGCACCCCGTTGGGGGCCGGCCAGGGAAAACTGTTTTTT
- | TRBJ1-5 | - | TRBV19 | CASSPGGWNQPQHF | TGTGCCAGTAGTCCGGGGGGATGGAATCAGCCCCAGCATTTT
- | TRBJ1-3 | - | TRBV6-5 | CASSSQGNTIYF | TGTGCCAGCAGTTCCCAGGGAAACACCATATATTTT
- | TRBJ1-2 | - | TRBV18 | CASSPSSGEEKGYTF | TGTGCCAGCTCACCATCATCGGGAGAAGAGAAGGGCTACACCTTC
- | TRBJ1-6 | - | TRBV27 | CASSIQGFSYNSPLHF | TGTGCCAGCTCAATCCAGGGTTTCTCCTATAATTCACCCCTCCACTTT
- | TRBJ1-6 | - | TRBV5-1 | CASSKVEGGNSPLHF | TGCGCCAGCAGCAAGGTAGAGGGAGGAAATTCACCCCTCCACTTT
- | TRBJ1-2 | - | TRBV13 | CASSLRSLNYGYTF | TGTGCCAGCAGTCTTCGATCTCTAAACTATGGCTACACCTTC
- | TRBJ1-1 | - | TRBV5-4 | CASSSTGAGRTEAFF | TGTGCCAGCAGCTCCACGGGAGCAGGCCGTACTGAAGCTTTCTTT
- | TRBJ2-7 | - | TRBV9 | CASSVRGTIDEQYF | TGTGCCAGCAGCGTAAGAGGGACAATTGACGAGCAGTACTTC
TRBD1 | TRBJ2-5 | - | TRBV4-1 | CASRRDRGETQYF | TGCGCCAGCCGGAGAGACAGGGGGGAGACCCAGTACTTC
- | TRBJ1-2 | - | TRBV18 | CASSPRTADNVGYTF | TGTGCCAGCTCACCACGGACGGCGGACAACGTTGGCTACACCTTC
TRBD1 | TRBJ2-2 | - | TRBV7-9 | CASSSLTGVYGTGELFF | TGTGCCAGCAGCTCGCTAACAGGGGTCTATGGCACCGGGGAGCTGTTTTTT
TRBD1 | TRBJ1-1 | - | TRBV29-1 | CSVGQGARTEAFF | TGCAGCGTTGGGCAGGGGGCGCGTACTGAAGCTTTCTTT
- | TRBJ1-6 | - | TRBV19 | CASSVAGDNSPLHF | TGTGCCAGTAGTGTGGCAGGGGATAATTCACCCCTCCACTTT
- | TRBJ2-7 | - | TRBV7-2 | CASSLTTGSYEQYF | TGTGCCAGCAGCTTAACAACAGGCTCGTACGAGCAGTACTTC
- | TRBJ1-5 | - | TRBV7-2 | CASSLGSRQPQHF | TGTGCCAGCAGCTTAGGTTCTCGTCAGCCCCAGCATTTT
TRBD1 | TRBJ1-2 | - | TRBV6-5 | CASSYVYTGDYGYTF | TGTGCCAGCAGTTACGTCTATACAGGGGACTATGGCTACACCTTC
- | TRBJ1-1 | - | TRBV9 | CASSVGGEGNTEAFF | TGTGCCAGCAGCGTAGGCGGTGAGGGAAACACTGAAGCTTTCTTT
TRBD2 | TRBJ2-3 | - | TRBV7-2 | CASSPTSGGRGDTQYF | TGTGCCAGCAGCCCAACTAGCGGGGGACGGGGGGATACGCAGTATTTT
- | TRBJ2-7 | - | TRBV7-9 | CASSRAPQYF | TGTGCCAGCAGCCGAGCACCGCAGTACTTC
TRBD2 | TRBJ2-7 | - | TRBV4-2 | CASSQDFSGGYEQYF | TGTGCCAGCAGCCAAGATTTCAGCGGGGGCTACGAGCAGTACTTC
TRBD1 | TRBJ1-5 | - | TRBV19 | CASSIYSGQGLQPQHF | TGTGCCAGTAGTATCTACTCCGGACAGGGGCTCCAGCCCCAGCATTTT
TRBD2 | TRBJ2-3 | - | TRBV19 | CASSYGGLAGTLTDTQYF | TGTGCCAGTAGTTATGGGGGACTAGCGGGGACCTTGACAGATACGCAGTATTTT
- | TRBJ2-2 | - | TRBV9 | CASSVGRATGELFF | TGTGCCAGCAGCGTAGGCAGGGCAACCGGGGAGCTGTTTTTT
- | TRBJ1-1 | - | TRBV7-3 | CASSLQGGKNTEAFF | TGTGCCAGCAGCCTCCAGGGCGGTAAGAACACTGAAGCTTTCTTT
- | TRBJ1-2 | - | TRBV18 | CASSPPEGSYGYTF | TGTGCCAGCTCACCCCCTGAGGGATCCTATGGCTACACCTTC
- | TRBJ1-1 | - | TRBV30 | CAWQRGGNTEAFF | TGTGCCTGGCAGCGGGGGGGCAACACTGAAGCTTTCTTT
- | TRBJ2-7 | - | TRBV19 | CASSWEAASSYEQYF | TGTGCCAGTAGTTGGGAGGCGGCGAGCTCCTACGAGCAGTACTTC
- | TRBJ1-1 | - | TRBV6-5 | CASLRGMNTEAFF | TGTGCCAGTCTCAGGGGTATGAACACTGAAGCTTTCTTT
TRBD2 | TRBJ2-5 | - | TRBV19 | CASSIQTSGGARETQYF | TGTGCCAGTAGTATCCAGACTAGCGGGGGGGCGAGAGAGACCCAGTACTTC
TRBD1 | TRBJ2-7 | - | TRBV2 | CASSGQGLTYEQYF | TGTGCCAGCAGCGGACAGGGCCTAACCTACGAGCAGTACTTC
- | TRBJ2-5 | - | TRBV9 | CASSELMAGGTQYF | TGTGCCAGCAGCGAGCTGATGGCGGGCGGGACCCAGTACTTC
- | TRBJ2-7 | - | TRBV11-2 | CASSPGYEQYF | TGTGCCAGCAGCCCCGGCTACGAGCAGTACTTC
TRBD1 | TRBJ1-1 | - | TRBV5-1 | CASSLAEGAGTEAFF | TGCGCCAGCAGCTTGGCCGAGGGGGCGGGCACTGAAGCTTTCTTT
- | TRBJ2-1 | - | TRBV5-1 | CASSSTISNEQFF | TGCGCCAGCAGTTCGACTATTAGCAATGAGCAGTTCTTC
TRBD1 | TRBJ2-7 | - | TRBV27 | CASKAGGNHEQYF | TGTGCCAGTAAAGCAGGGGGTAACCACGAGCAGTACTTC
- | TRBJ1-5 | - | TRBV6-4 | CASSEVIKGVRNQPQHF | TGTGCCAGCAGTGAAGTAATAAAAGGGGTGCGCAATCAGCCCCAGCATTTT
TRBD1 | TRBJ2-7 | - | TRBV7-9 | CASSLGDSYEQYF | TGTGCCAGCAGCTTAGGGGACAGCTACGAGCAGTACTTC
TRBD1 | TRBJ1-2 | - | TRBV7-9 | CASSSNRGDLYGYTF | TGTGCCAGCAGTTCAAACAGGGGGGATCTCTATGGCTACACCTTC
- | TRBJ2-7 | large | TRBV5-8 | CASRFGEQYF | TGTGCCAGCCGCTTCGGTGAGCAGTACTTC
TRBD1 | TRBJ2-1 | medium-sized | TRBV6-1 | CASSPTGDPYNEQFF | TGTGCCAGCAGTCCCACAGGGGACCCATACAATGAGCAGTTCTTC